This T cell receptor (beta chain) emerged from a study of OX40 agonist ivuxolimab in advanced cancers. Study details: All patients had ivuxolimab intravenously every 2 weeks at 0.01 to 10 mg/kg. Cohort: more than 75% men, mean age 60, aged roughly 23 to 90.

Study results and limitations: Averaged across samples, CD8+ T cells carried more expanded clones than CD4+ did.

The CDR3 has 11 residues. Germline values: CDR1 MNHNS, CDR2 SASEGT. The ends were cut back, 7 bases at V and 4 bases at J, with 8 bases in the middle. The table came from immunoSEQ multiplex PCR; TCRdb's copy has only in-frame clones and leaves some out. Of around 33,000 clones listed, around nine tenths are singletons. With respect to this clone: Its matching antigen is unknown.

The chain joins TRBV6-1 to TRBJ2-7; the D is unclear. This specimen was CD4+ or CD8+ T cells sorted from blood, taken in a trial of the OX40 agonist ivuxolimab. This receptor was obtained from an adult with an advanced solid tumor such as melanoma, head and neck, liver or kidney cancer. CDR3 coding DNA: TGTGCCAGCAACAGTTTTTACGAGCAGTACTTC. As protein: CASNSFYEQYF.